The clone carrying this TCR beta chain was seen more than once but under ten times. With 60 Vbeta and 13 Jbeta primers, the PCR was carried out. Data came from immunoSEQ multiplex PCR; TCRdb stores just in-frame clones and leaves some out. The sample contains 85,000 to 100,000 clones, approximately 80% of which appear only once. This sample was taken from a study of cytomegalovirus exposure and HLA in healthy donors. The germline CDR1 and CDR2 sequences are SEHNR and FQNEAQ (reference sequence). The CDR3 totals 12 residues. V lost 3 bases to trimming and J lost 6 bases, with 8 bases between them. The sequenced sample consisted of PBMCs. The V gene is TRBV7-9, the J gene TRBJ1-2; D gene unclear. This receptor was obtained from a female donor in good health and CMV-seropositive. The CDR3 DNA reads TGTGCCAGCAGCTTTGGAGGGAATGGCTACACCTTC. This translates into CASSFGGNGYTF.